A selection of T cell receptor beta chains follows, all from one sample in a study of neoadjuvant anti-PD-1 for oral cavity cancer. Sequencing used immunoSEQ multiplex PCR; TCRdb keeps in-frame clones, though not all of them. The table lists 14,000 to 15,000 clones, more than 65% of them singletons. The material was PBMCs, obtained before nivolumab (anti-PD-1) treatment. These receptors were taken from a person between 40 and 85 years old with oral cavity squamous cell carcinoma. Each CDR3 is given with its conserved first and last residue. A D gene is named only where the DNA matches it firmly. Not all rows give a size; the values are once, few, many and, for expanded clones, a class.

v_call: TRBV4-1; j_call: TRBJ1-1; clone_size: few; d_call: .; cdr3_nt: TGCGCCAGCAGCCAAGACCCAGGGGTAGGAACTGAAGCTTTCTTT; cdr3_aa: CASSQDPGVGTEAFF
v_call: TRBV5-1; j_call: TRBJ2-3; clone_size: .; d_call: .; cdr3_nt: TGCGCCAGCAGACCTACTGAAGGGGATACGCAGTATTTT; cdr3_aa: CASRPTEGDTQYF
v_call: TRBV19; j_call: TRBJ1-3; clone_size: .; d_call: .; cdr3_nt: TGTGCCAGTAGTATGGGGAGCTCTGGAAACACCATATATTTT; cdr3_aa: CASSMGSSGNTIYF
v_call: TRBV6-5; j_call: TRBJ2-3; clone_size: .; d_call: TRBD2; cdr3_nt: TGTGCCAGCAGCCTAGCGGGGGGGATCACAGATACGCAGTATTTT; cdr3_aa: CASSLAGGITDTQYF
v_call: TRBV7-8; j_call: TRBJ2-5; clone_size: .; d_call: .; cdr3_nt: TGTGCCAGCAGCAACCGACGGGACCAAGAGACCCAGTACTTC; cdr3_aa: CASSNRRDQETQYF
v_call: TRBV7-8; j_call: TRBJ2-2; clone_size: .; d_call: TRBD2; cdr3_nt: TGTGCCAGCAGCTTAGTAGCGGGGAACACGGCCGGGGAGCTGTTTTTT; cdr3_aa: CASSLVAGNTAGELFF
v_call: TRBV4-2; j_call: TRBJ1-5; clone_size: few; d_call: .; cdr3_nt: TGTGCCAGCAGCCAAGGCGACGGGAGCAATCAGCCCCAGCATTTT; cdr3_aa: CASSQGDGSNQPQHF
v_call: TRBV7-9; j_call: TRBJ2-1; clone_size: .; d_call: .; cdr3_nt: TGTGCCAGCAGCCCCTCCCGGGGGAGAGCTGAGCAGTTCTTC; cdr3_aa: CASSPSRGRAEQFF
v_call: TRBV5-1; j_call: TRBJ2-7; clone_size: once; d_call: .; cdr3_nt: TGCGCCAGCAGCTTGGACACTTCCTACGAGCAGTACTTC; cdr3_aa: CASSLDTSYEQYF
v_call: TRBV5-4; j_call: TRBJ2-5; clone_size: .; d_call: TRBD2; cdr3_nt: TGTGCCACGGGAGGGGAGGGCCGTGGACAAGAGACCCAGTACTTC; cdr3_aa: CATGGEGRGQETQYF
v_call: TRBV30; j_call: TRBJ2-7; clone_size: .; d_call: TRBD2; cdr3_nt: TGTGCCTGGGGACTAGCGGGAGTTGGCGAGCAGTACTTC; cdr3_aa: CAWGLAGVGEQYF
v_call: TRBV30; j_call: TRBJ2-1; clone_size: once; d_call: .; cdr3_nt: TGTGCCTGGGCTAATATCAGGGGATACAATGAGCAGTTCTTC; cdr3_aa: CAWANIRGYNEQFF
v_call: TRBV5-4; j_call: TRBJ1-1; clone_size: few; d_call: .; cdr3_nt: TGTGCCAGCAGCTTGGCCGGAACAGGGAAATACGGTGAAGCTTTCTTT; cdr3_aa: CASSLAGTGKYGEAFF
v_call: TRBV27; j_call: TRBJ2-2; clone_size: few; d_call: .; cdr3_nt: TGTGCCAGCAGTTTTACGGACACCGGGGAGCTGTTTTTT; cdr3_aa: CASSFTDTGELFF
v_call: TRBV11-1; j_call: TRBJ1-2; clone_size: .; d_call: .; cdr3_nt: TGTGCCAGCAGTTTCGACAGGACCTATGGCTACACCTTC; cdr3_aa: CASSFDRTYGYTF
v_call: TRBV4-1; j_call: TRBJ1-1; clone_size: .; d_call: .; cdr3_nt: TGCGCCAGCAGCACGACAGGAGTATTCACTGAAGCTTTCTTT; cdr3_aa: CASSTTGVFTEAFF
v_call: TRBV9; j_call: TRBJ1-2; clone_size: .; d_call: TRBD1; cdr3_nt: TGTGCCAGCAGCGTAGTCGAGACAGGGCTACATGGCTACACCTTC; cdr3_aa: CASSVVETGLHGYTF
v_call: TRBV30; j_call: TRBJ1-2; clone_size: .; d_call: .; cdr3_nt: TGTGCCTGGAGGATTCCGGTTGCAGCTGGCTACACCTTC; cdr3_aa: CAWRIPVAAGYTF
v_call: TRBV5-1; j_call: TRBJ1-1; clone_size: .; d_call: TRBD1; cdr3_nt: TGCGCCAGCAGCTTGGTGGGACAGGGGACTGAAGCTTTCTTT; cdr3_aa: CASSLVGQGTEAFF
v_call: TRBV10-2; j_call: TRBJ2-2; clone_size: .; d_call: .; cdr3_nt: TGCGCCAGCAGCCCCCAAGACCTCACCGGGGAGCTGTTTTTT; cdr3_aa: CASSPQDLTGELFF
v_call: TRBV7-7; j_call: TRBJ2-3; clone_size: .; d_call: TRBD2; cdr3_nt: TGTGCCAGCAGCCTTGGGACTACCACAGATACGCAGTATTTT; cdr3_aa: CASSLGTTTDTQYF
v_call: TRBV7-3; j_call: TRBJ1-1; clone_size: .; d_call: .; cdr3_nt: TGTGCCAGCGGGTACCAGGGGAACACTGAAGCTTTCTTT; cdr3_aa: CASGYQGNTEAFF
v_call: TRBV2; j_call: TRBJ2-5; clone_size: few; d_call: TRBD1; cdr3_nt: TGTGCCAGCTACAGGGGTGTGACCCAGTACTTC; cdr3_aa: CASYRGVTQYF
v_call: TRBV7-3; j_call: TRBJ1-1; clone_size: few; d_call: .; cdr3_nt: TGTGCCAGCAGCTTAATGGGTTACACTGAAGCTTTCTTT; cdr3_aa: CASSLMGYTEAFF